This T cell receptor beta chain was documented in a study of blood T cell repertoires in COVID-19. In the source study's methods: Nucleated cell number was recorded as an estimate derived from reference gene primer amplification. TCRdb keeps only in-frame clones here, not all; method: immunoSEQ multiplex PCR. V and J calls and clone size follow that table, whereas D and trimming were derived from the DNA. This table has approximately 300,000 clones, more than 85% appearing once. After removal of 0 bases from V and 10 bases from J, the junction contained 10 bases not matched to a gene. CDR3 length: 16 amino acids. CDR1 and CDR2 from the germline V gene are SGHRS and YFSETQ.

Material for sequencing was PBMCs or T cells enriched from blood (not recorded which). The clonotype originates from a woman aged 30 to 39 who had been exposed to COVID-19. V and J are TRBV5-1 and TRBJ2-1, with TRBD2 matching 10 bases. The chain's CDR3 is CASSLVAGGPGLEQFF. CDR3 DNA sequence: TGCGCCAGCAGCTTGGTAGCGGGGGGCCCCGGATTGGAGCAGTTCTTC. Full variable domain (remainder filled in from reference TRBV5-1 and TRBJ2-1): KAGVTQTPRYLIKTRGQQVTLSCSPISGHRSVSWYQQTPGQGLQFLFEYFSETQRNKGNFPGRFSGRQFSNSRSEMNVSTLELGDSALYLCASSLVAGGPGLEQFFGPGTRLTVL.